This TCR beta chain was recovered during a study of T-cell memory formation after mild COVID-19. The ends were cut back, 4 bases at V and 9 bases at J, with 8 bases in the middle. CDR3 length equals 11 residues. Per the germline V gene, CDR1 is SGHRS and CDR2 is YFSETQ. One entry per CDR3 protein, called by TCRdb with MiXCR from the 5' RACE reads. Of 150,000 to 200,000 distinct CDR3 sequences listed, roughly 14% were seen once; the top ten hold roughly 15%. Sequenced: PBMCs or a T cell subset sorted from them (not recorded which). The chain employs TRBV5-1 and TRBJ2-1; no firm D call. This sequence originates from an adult woman who had mild COVID-19 (a few samples of this study predate the infection). Cell type and time point are not known. The CDR3 DNA sequence: TGCGCCAGCAGCCCGGACGCTGAGCAGTTCTTC. As protein: CASSPDAEQFF.